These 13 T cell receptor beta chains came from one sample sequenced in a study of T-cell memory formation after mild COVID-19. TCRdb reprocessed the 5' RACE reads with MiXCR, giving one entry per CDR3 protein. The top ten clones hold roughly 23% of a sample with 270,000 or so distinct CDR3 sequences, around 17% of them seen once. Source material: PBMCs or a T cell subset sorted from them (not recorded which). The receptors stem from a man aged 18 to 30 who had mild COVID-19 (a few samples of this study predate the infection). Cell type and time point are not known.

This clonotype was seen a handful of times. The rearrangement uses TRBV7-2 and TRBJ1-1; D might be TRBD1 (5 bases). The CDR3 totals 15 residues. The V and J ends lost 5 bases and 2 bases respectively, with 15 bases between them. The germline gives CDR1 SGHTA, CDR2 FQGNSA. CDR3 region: CASSVGIDRNTEAFF. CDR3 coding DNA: TGTGCCAGCAGCGTTGGAATTGACAGAAACACTGAAGCTTTCTTT.

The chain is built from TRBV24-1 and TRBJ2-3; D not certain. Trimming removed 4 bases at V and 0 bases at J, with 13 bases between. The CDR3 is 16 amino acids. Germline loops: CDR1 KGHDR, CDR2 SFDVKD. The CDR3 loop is CATSEAGTSSTDTQYF. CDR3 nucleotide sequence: TGTGCCACCAGTGAAGCCGGAACCTCTAGCACAGATACGCAGTATTTT.

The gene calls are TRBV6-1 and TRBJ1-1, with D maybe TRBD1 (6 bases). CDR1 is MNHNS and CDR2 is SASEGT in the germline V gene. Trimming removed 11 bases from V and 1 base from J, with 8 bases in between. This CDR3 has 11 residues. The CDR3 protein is CAYRANTEAFF. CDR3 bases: TGTGCCTACAGGGCGAACACTGAAGCTTTCTTT.

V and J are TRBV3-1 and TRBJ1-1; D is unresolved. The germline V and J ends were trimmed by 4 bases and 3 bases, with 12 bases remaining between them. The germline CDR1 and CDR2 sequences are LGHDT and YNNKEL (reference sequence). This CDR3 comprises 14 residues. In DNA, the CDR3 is TGTGCCAGCAGCCCGTGGATGGGAGACACTGAAGCTTTCTTT. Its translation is CASSPWMGDTEAFF.

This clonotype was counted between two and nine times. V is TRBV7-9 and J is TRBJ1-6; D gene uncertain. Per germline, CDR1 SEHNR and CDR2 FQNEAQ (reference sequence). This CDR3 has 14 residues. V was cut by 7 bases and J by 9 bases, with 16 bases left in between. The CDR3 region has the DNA TGTGCCAGCACCCAAGAAATTTCTGGTTCACCCCTCCACTTT. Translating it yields CASTQEISGSPLHF.

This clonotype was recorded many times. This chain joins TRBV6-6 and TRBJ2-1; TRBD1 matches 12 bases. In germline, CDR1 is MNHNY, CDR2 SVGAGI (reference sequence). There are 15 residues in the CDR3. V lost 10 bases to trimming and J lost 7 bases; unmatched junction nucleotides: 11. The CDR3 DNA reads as TGTGCCATCTCAAGGGGGACAGGGGGCGGGAATGAGCAGTTCTTC. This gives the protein CAISRGTGGGNEQFF.

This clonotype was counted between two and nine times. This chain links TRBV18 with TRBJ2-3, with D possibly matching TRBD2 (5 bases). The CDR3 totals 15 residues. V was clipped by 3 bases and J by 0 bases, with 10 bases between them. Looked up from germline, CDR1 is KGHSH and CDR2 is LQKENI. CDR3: CASSPSDSSTDTQYF. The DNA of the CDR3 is TGTGCCAGCTCACCTAGCGATTCTAGCACAGATACGCAGTATTTT.

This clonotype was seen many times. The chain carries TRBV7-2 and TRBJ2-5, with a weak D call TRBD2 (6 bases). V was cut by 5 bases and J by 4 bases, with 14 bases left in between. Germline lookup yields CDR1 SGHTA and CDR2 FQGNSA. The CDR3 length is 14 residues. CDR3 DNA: TGTGCCAGCAGCCCACGGGCGGGGACAGAGACCCAGTACTTC. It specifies CASSPRAGTETQYF.

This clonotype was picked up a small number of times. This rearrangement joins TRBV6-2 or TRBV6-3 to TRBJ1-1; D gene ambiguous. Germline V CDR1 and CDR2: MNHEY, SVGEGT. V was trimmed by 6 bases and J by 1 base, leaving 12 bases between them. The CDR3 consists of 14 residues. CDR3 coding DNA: TGTGCCAGCAGCCATCGGACGGAGAACACTGAAGCTTTCTTT. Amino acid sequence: CASSHRTENTEAFF.

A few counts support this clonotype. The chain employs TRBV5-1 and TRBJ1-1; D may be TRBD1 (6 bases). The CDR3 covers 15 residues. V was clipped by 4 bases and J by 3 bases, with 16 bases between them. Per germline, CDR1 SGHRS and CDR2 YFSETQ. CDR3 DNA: TGCGCCAGCAGCCAAACAGGGTATGTTGACACTGAAGCTTTCTTT. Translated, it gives CASSQTGYVDTEAFF.

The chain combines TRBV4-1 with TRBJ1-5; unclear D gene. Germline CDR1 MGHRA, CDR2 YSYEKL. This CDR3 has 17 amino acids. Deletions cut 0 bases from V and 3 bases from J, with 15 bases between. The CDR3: CASSQEIGMRLNQPQHF. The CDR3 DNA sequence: TGCGCCAGCAGCCAAGAAATAGGGATGCGACTCAATCAGCCCCAGCATTTT.

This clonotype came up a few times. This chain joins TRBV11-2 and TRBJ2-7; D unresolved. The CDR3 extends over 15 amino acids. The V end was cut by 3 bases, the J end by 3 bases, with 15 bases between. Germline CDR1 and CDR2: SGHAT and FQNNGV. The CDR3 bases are TGTGCCAGCAGCTTTAGTGGTTATGAGGTCTACGAGCAGTACTTC. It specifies CASSFSGYEVYEQYF.

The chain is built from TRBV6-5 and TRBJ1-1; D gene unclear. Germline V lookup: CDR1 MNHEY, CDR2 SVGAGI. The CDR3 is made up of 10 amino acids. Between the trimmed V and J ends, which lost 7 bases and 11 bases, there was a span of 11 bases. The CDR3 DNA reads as TGTGCCAGCATGGACCCGGGGGCTTTCTTT. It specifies CASMDPGAFF.